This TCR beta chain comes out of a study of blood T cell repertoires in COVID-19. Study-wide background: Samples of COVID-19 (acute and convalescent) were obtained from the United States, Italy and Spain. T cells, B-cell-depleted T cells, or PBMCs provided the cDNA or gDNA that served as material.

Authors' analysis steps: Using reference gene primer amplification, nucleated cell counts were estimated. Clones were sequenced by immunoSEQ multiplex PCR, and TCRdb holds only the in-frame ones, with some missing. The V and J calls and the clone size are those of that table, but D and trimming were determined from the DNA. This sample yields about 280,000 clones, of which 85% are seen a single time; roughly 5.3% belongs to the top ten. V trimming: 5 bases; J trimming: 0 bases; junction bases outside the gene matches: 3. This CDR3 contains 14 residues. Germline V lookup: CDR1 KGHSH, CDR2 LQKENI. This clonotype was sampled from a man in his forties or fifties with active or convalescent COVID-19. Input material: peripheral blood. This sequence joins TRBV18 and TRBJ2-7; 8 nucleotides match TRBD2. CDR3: CASSTGGSSYEQYF. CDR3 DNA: TGTGCCAGCTCAACGGGGGGGTCCTCCTACGAGCAGTACTTC.